A single sample gave rise to the 11 T cell receptor beta chains below, sequenced in a study of blood T cell repertoires in COVID-19. The table came from immunoSEQ multiplex PCR; TCRdb's copy has only in-frame clones and leaves some out. Among 200,000 or so clones listed, around 80% were seen once. The sequencing input was PBMCs or T cells enriched from blood (not recorded which). The origin of the receptors is a man aged 55 to 70 who had recovered from COVID-19.

V gene TRBV24-1 combines with J gene TRBJ2-3; 14 bases agree with TRBD2. The germline CDR1 and CDR2 sequences are KGHDR and SFDVKD. The CDR3 contains 18 residues. V was clipped by 3 bases and J by 6 bases; unmatched bases: 10. The DNA of the CDR3 is TGTGCCACCAGTGATCCCCCCGGACTAGCGGGGGGTGGGGATACGCAGTATTTT. Translating it yields CATSDPPGLAGGGDTQYF.

The rearrangement links TRBV18 to TRBJ1-1; TRBD1 is a possible D gene (6 bases). The CDR3 runs 16 residues. The V end was cut by 3 bases, the J end by 1 base, with 15 bases between. CDR1 is KGHSH, CDR2 LQKENI, per germline. The CDR3 spells CASSPFPRQANTEAFF. CDR3 sequence (DNA): TGTGCCAGCTCACCGTTCCCAAGACAGGCGAACACTGAAGCTTTCTTT.

The V and J genes are TRBV6-5 and TRBJ2-7; 12 positions agree with TRBD2. Germline V gives CDR1 MNHEY, CDR2 SVGAGI. Unmatched junction bases numbered 5, after V lost 6 bases and J lost 2 bases. The CDR3 totals 15 residues. The CDR3 DNA reads TGTGCCAGCAGAGGACTAGCGGGGACCACCTACGAGCAGTACTTC. It is translated as CASRGLAGTTYEQYF.

The rearrangement links TRBV18 to TRBJ2-1; TRBD1 aligns across 11 bases. There are 16 residues in the CDR3. Germline values: CDR1 KGHSH, CDR2 LQKENI. The J segment lost 7 bases and the V segment lost 6 bases, leaving 11 bases of the junction unmatched. CDR3 sequence (DNA): TGTGCCAGCTCGCCTTCTGGACAGGGGGCGATAAATGAGCAGTTCTTC. Translating gives CASSPSGQGAINEQFF.

In DNA form, the CDR3 reads TGTGCCAGCAGCCGCGGACAGGGGGCAGCGGCTTTCTTT. Translated, it gives CASSRGQGAAAFF. The rearrangement links TRBV6-6 to TRBJ1-1; TRBD1 matches 11 bases. The CDR3 sequence is 13 residues long. Germline CDR1 reads MNHNY; CDR2 reads SVGAGI (reference sequence). The V gene end was trimmed by 6 bases and the J gene end by 11 bases; junction bases not matched to a gene: 8.

This clone was recorded only once. J is TRBJ1-2 and V is TRBV6-5; 9 nucleotides match TRBD1. The CDR3 is 14 residues long. Germline V gives CDR1 MNHEY, CDR2 SVGAGI. The V segment lost 6 bases and the J segment 5 bases; nucleotides outside the gene matches: 7. CDR3 amino acids: CASRPSGQGYGYTF. In DNA form, the CDR3 reads TGTGCCAGCAGACCCTCAGGACAGGGGTATGGCTACACCTTC.

This chain joins TRBV14 and TRBJ1-1; D ambiguous. V was pared by 5 bases and J by 1 base, with 8 bases between. Germline V gives CDR1 SGHDN, CDR2 FVKESK. The CDR3 is 13 residues long. The CDR3 spells CASSWAGNTEAFF. In DNA, the CDR3 is TGTGCCAGCAGCTGGGCAGGGAACACTGAAGCTTTCTTT. Looking up the rest from reference TRBV14 and TRBJ1-1 gives the full variable domain: EAGVTQFPSHSVIEKGQTVTLRCDPISGHDNLYWYRRVMGKEIKFLLHFVKESKQDESGMPNNRFLAERTGGTYSTLKVQPAELEDSGVYFCASSWAGNTEAFFGQGTRLTVV.

This clone appeared once. J is TRBJ1-5 and V is TRBV11-3; 7 bases agree with TRBD1. Germline values: CDR1 SGHNT, CDR2 YENEEA. The CDR3 contains 15 residues. Trimming took 5 bases from V and 4 from J; bases not matched to a gene: 8. The CDR3 DNA reads as TGTGCCAGCAGCCCCGGGACAGACTTTAATCAGCCCCAGCATTTT. It translates to CASSPGTDFNQPQHF.

V is TRBV29-1 and J is TRBJ2-5; 8 nucleotides align to TRBD1. This CDR3 spans 13 amino acids. The germline V gene encodes CDR1 SQVTM and CDR2 ANQGSEA. The V and J ends lost 7 bases and 1 base, in that order; junction bases with no gene match: 5. The CDR3 spells CSGRQGLQETQYF. CDR3 bases: TGCAGCGGACGACAGGGGCTCCAAGAGACCCAGTACTTC.

Comment on this clone: The junction does not match germline at one end; this may be a read error. For the CDR3, the DNA is TGTGCCAGCAGCTCCGGACAGGCACACCTCTTCTTC. This sequence encodes CASSSGQAHLFF. The chain couples TRBV7-2 to TRBJ1-2; the match to TRBD1 covers 7 bases. The germline CDR1 and CDR2 sequences are SGHTA and FQGNSA. This CDR3 is 12 amino acids long.

V usage is TRBV18 and J usage is TRBJ1-2, with D maybe TRBD1 (5 bases). V was clipped by 2 bases and J by 4 bases, with 20 bases between them. The CDR3 extends over 17 amino acids. CDR1 KGHSH and CDR2 LQKENI come from the germline V gene. CDR3 region: CASSPEGGVLTSYGYTF. CDR3 bases: TGTGCCAGCTCACCAGAAGGAGGGGTTCTGACTTCCTATGGCTACACCTTC.